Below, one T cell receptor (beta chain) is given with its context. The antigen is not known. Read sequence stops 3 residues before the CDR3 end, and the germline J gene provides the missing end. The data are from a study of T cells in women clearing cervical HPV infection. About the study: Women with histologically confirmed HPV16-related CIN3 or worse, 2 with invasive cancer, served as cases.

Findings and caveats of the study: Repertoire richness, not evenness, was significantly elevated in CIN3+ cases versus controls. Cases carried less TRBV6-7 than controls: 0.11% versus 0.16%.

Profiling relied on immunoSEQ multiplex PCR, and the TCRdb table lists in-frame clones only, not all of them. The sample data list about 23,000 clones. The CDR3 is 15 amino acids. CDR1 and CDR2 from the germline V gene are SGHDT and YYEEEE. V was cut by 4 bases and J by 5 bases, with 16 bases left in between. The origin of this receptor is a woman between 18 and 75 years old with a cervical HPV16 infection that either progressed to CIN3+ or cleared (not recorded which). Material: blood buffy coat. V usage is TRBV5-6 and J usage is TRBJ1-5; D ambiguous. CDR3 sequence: CASSLLSGDYQPQHF. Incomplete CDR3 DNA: TGTGCCAGCAGCCTCTTATCGGGTGACTATCAGCCC. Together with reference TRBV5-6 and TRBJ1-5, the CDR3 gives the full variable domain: DAGVTQSPTHLIKTRGQQVTLRCSPKSGHDTVSWYQQALGQGPQFIFQYYEEEERQRGNFPDRFSGHQFPNYSSELNVNALLLGDSALYLCASSLLSGDYQPQHFGDGTRLSIL.